This TCR beta chain was sequenced in a study of cytomegalovirus exposure and HLA in healthy donors. The junction had 12 bases not matched to a gene; V was cut back by 0 bases and J by 12 bases. The length of the CDR3 is 16 residues. CDR1 is SNHLY, CDR2 FYNNEI, per germline. TCRdb's table, derived via immunoSEQ multiplex PCR, lists solely in-frame clones and lacks some. Of 150,000 to 200,000 clones listed, 85% to 90% were seen once; the top ten hold over 9%. The TCR originated in a woman aged 18-29 years in good health and CMV-seropositive. The V and J genes are TRBV2 and TRBJ2-1, with TRBD2 matching over 9 bases. The sample was PBMCs. The CDR3 loop reads CASSEARGSGSVRQFF. The CDR3 DNA reads TGTGCCAGCAGTGAAGCGCGGGGTAGCGGGAGCGTTAGGCAGTTCTTC.